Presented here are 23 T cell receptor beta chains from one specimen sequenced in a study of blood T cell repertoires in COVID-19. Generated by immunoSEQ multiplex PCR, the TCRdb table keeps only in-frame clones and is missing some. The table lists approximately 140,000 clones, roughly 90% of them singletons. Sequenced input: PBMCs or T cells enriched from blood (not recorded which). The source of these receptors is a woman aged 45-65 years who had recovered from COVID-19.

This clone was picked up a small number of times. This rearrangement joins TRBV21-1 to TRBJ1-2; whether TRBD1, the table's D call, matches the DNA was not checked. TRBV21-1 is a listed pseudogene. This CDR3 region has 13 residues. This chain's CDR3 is CASSRQGVNGYTF. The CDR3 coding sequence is TGTGCCAGCAGCCGACAGGGTGTGAATGGCTACACCTTC.

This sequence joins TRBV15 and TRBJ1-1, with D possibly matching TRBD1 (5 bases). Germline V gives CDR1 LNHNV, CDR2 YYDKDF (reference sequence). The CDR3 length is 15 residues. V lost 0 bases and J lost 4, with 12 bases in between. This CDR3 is CATSREAGLGTEAFF. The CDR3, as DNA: TGTGCCACCAGCAGAGAGGCAGGGTTGGGCACTGAAGCTTTCTTT.

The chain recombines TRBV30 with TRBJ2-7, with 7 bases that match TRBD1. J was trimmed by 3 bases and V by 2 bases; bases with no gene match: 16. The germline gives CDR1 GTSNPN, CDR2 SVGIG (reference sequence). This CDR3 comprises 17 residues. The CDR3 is CAWSPQPWGTVDYEQYF. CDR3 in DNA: TGTGCCTGGAGTCCCCAACCTTGGGGGACAGTCGACTACGAGCAGTACTTC.

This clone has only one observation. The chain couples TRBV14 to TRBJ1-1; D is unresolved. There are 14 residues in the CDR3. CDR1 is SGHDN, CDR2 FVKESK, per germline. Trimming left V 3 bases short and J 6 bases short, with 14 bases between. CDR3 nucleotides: TGTGCCAGCAGCCAGGACTCGGCCCCACCTGAAGCTTTCTTT. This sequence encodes CASSQDSAPPEAFF. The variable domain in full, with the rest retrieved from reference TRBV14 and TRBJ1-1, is EAGVTQFPSHSVIEKGQTVTLRCDPISGHDNLYWYRRVMGKEIKFLLHFVKESKQDESGMPNNRFLAERTGGTYSTLKVQPAELEDSGVYFCASSQDSAPPEAFFGQGTRLTVV.

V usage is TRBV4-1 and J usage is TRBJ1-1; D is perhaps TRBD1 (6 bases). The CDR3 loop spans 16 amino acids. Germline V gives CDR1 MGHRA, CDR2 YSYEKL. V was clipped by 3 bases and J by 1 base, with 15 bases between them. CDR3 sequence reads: CASSHGYRAGNTEAFF. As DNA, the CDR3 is TGCGCCAGCAGCCACGGATACAGGGCTGGGAACACTGAAGCTTTCTTT.

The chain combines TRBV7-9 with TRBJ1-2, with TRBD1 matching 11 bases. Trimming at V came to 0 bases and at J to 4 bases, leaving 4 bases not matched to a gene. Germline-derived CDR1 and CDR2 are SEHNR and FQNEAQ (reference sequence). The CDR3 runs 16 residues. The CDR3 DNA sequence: TGTGCCAGCAGCTTAGCGTTGGGACAGGGGGGCTATGGCTACACCTTC. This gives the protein CASSLALGQGGYGYTF.

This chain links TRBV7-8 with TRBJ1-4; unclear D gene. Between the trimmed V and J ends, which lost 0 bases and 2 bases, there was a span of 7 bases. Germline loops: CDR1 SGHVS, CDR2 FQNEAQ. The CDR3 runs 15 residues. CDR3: CASSLASSTNEKLFF. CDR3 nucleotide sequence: TGTGCCAGCAGCTTAGCTTCCTCGACTAATGAAAAACTGTTTTTT.

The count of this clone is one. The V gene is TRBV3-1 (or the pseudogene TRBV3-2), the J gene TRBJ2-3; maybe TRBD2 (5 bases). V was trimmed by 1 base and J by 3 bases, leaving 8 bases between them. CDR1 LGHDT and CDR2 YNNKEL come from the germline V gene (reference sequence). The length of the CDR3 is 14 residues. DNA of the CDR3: TGTGCCAGCAGCCAAGGTAGGGAGACAGATACGCAGTATTTT. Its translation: CASSQGRETDTQYF.

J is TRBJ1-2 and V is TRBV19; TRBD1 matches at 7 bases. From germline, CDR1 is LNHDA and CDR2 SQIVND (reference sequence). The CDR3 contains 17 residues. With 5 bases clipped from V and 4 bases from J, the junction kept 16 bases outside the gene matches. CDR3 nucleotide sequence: TGTGCCAGTAGTTTACGACAGGGAGCCCCCTTGGGCTATGGCTACACCTTC. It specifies CASSLRQGAPLGYGYTF. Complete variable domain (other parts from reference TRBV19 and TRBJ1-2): DGGITQSPKYLFRKEGQNVTLSCEQNLNHDAMYWYRQDPGQGLRLIYYSQIVNDFQKGDIAEGYSVSREKKESFPLTVTSAQKNPTAFYLCASSLRQGAPLGYGYTFGSGTRLTVV.

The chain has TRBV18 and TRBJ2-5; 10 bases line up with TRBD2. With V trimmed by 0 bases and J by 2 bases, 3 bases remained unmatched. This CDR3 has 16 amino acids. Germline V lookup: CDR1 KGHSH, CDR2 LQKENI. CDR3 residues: CASSPPAGGPQETQYF. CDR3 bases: TGTGCCAGCTCACCACCAGCGGGGGGGCCTCAAGAGACCCAGTACTTC.

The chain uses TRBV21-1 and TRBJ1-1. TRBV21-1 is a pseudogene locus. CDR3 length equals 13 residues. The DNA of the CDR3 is TGTGCCAGCTTTTCCGGGGGGAGAACTGAAGCTTTCTTT. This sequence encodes CASFSGGRTEAFF.

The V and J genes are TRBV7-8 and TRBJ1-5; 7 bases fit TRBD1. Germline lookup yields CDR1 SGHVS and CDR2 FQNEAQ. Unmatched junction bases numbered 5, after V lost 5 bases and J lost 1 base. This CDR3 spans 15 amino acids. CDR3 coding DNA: TGTGCCAGCAGCCCCAACAGGGGAAGCAATCAGCCCCAGCATTTT. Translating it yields CASSPNRGSNQPQHF.

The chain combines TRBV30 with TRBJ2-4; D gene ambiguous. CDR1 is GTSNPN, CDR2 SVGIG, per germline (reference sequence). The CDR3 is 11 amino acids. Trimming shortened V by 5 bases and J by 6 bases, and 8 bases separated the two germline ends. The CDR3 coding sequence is TGTGCCTGGGCCTGGAGAAACATTCAGTACTTC. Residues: CAWAWRNIQYF.

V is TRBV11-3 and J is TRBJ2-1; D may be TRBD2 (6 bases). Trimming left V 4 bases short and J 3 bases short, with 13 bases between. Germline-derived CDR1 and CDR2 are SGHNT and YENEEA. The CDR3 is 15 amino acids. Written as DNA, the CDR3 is TGTGCCAGCAGCTGGGGGACTCCCAACTACAATGAGCAGTTCTTC. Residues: CASSWGTPNYNEQFF.

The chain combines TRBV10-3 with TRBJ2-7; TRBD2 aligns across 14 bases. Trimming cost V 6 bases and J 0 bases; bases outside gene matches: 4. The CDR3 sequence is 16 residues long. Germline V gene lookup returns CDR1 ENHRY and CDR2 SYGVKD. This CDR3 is CAIRTSGGENSYEQYF. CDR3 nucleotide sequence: TGTGCCATCAGGACTAGCGGGGGGGAGAACTCCTACGAGCAGTACTTC.

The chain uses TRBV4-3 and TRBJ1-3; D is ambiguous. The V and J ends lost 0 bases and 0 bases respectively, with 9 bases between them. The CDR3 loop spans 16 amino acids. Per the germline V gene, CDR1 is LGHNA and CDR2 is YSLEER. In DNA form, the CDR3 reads TGCGCCAGCAGCCAAGATAGACTGGACTCTGGAAACACCATATATTTT. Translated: CASSQDRLDSGNTIYF.

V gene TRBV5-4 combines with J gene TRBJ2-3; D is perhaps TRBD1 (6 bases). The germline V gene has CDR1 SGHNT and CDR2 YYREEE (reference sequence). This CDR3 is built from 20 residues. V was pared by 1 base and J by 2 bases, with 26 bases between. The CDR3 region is CASSLPAGGVIGGPTDTQYF. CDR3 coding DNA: TGTGCCAGCAGCTTGCCGGCCGGTGGGGTCATAGGGGGTCCCACAGATACGCAGTATTTT.

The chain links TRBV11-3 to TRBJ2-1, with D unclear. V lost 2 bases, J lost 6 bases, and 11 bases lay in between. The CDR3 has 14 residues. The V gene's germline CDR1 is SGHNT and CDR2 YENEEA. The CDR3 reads CASSLFTESNEQFF. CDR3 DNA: TGTGCCAGCAGCTTATTTACAGAGTCCAATGAGCAGTTCTTC.

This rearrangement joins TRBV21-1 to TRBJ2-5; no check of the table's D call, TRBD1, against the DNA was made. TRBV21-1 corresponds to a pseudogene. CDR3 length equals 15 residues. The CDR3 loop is CASSKSGHQQETQYF. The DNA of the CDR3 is TGTGCCAGCAGCAAATCAGGACACCAACAAGAGACCCAGTACTTC.

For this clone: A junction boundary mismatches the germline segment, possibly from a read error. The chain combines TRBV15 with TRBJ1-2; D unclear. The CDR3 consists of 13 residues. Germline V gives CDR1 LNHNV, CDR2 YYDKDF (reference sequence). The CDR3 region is CATSRVGGKVYAF. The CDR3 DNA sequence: TGTGCCACCAGCAGAGTCGGAGGGAAAGTCTACGCCTTC.

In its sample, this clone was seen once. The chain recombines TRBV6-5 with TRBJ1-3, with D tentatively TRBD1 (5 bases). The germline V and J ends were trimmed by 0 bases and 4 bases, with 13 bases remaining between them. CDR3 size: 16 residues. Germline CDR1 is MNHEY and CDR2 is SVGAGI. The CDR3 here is CASSYSTANLGNTIYF. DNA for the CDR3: TGTGCCAGCAGTTACTCGACAGCCAATTTGGGAAACACCATATATTTT.

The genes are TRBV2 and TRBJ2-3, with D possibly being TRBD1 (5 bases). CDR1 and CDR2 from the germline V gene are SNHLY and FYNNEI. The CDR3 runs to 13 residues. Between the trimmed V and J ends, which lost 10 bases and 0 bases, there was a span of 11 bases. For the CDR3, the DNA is TGTGCCAAATCGACAGCGAGCACAGATACGCAGTATTTT. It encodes CAKSTASTDTQYF.

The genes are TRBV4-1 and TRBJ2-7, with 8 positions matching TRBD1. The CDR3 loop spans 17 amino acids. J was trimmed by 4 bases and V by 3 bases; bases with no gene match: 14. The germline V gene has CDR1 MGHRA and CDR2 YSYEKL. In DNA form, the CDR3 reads TGCGCCAGCAGCCAGGACACTGCCGGGACAGGCATATACGAGCAGTACTTC. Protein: CASSQDTAGTGIYEQYF.